Below, 18 T cell receptor beta chains from the same sample are listed, as sequenced in a study of T cell repertoires in cytomegalovirus infection. Their cognate antigens are unknown. MiXCR was run by TCRdb on the reads, yielding one entry per CDR3 protein. Of some 940,000 distinct CDR3 sequences in the sample, 25% to 40% are singletons; the top ten hold about an eighth. Sample: cultured CD8+ T cells from PBMCs, taken from culture after CMV antigen stimulation. The receptors derive from a human donor in good health (CMV status not recorded). Some clones in this sample may be carry-over from other donors' samples.

J is TRBJ2-1 and V is TRBV11-3; the D gene is possibly TRBD2 (6 bases). Germline loops: CDR1 SGHNT, CDR2 YENEEA. The CDR3 is made up of 14 amino acids. The germline V and J ends were trimmed by 2 bases and 5 bases, with 10 bases remaining between them. CDR3 nucleotide sequence: TGTGCCAGCAGCTTAATAGCGGCGCACAATGAGCAGTTCTTC. The encoded protein is CASSLIAAHNEQFF.

The V call is TRBV6-1, the J call TRBJ2-7, with 7 bases fitting TRBD1. J gave up 1 base and V 3 bases, and 6 bases lay outside the gene matches. The CDR3 consists of 15 residues. Germline lookup yields CDR1 MNHNS and CDR2 SASEGT. The CDR3 region has the DNA TGTGCCAGCAGTGACGGACCGACAGGGTCCTACGAGCAGTACGTC. Its translation: CASSDGPTGSYEQYV.

This chain links TRBV27 with TRBJ2-7; D perhaps matches TRBD2 (6 bases). Trimming left V 5 bases short and J 3 bases short, with 14 bases between. The CDR3 runs to 14 residues. CDR1 is MNHEY and CDR2 is SMNVEV in the germline V gene (reference sequence). In DNA form, the CDR3 reads TGTGCCAGCAGTGCGAGGGGACTGCACTACGAGCAGTACGTC. Its protein product is CASSARGLHYEQYV.

This chain joins TRBV12-3 or TRBV12-4 and TRBJ2-1, with TRBD2 matching over 9 bases. J gave up 4 bases and V 3 bases, and 10 bases lay outside the gene matches. The CDR3 is 17 residues long. The CDR3 loop is CASSFIAGELEYNEQFF. The CDR3 DNA follows: TGTGCCAGCAGTTTTATAGCGGGGGAGCTAGAATACAATGAGCAGTTCTTC.

This clonotype was counted ten times or more. The rearrangement uses TRBV12-3 or TRBV12-4 and TRBJ2-5, with 11 bases matching TRBD2. J gave up 1 base and V 1 base, and 2 bases lay outside the gene matches. The CDR3 runs 16 residues. This chain's CDR3 is CASSLGLAGFQETQYF. Here the CDR3 DNA reads TGTGCCAGCAGTTTAGGACTAGCGGGATTCCAAGAGACCCAGTACTTC.

This clonotype showed up just once. The J gene is TRBJ2-7, the V gene TRBV28; TRBD2 might be the D (7 bases). Germline CDR1 reads MDHEN; CDR2 reads SYDVKM. The CDR3 runs to 16 residues. Trimming cost V 5 bases and J 3 bases, with 20 bases left between them. The CDR3 sequence is CASSGGGPYVDYEQYV. The CDR3 nucleotides are TGTGCCAGCAGTGGGGGGGGGCCCTATGTCGACTACGAGCAGTACGTC.

There are a few counts of this clonotype. The chain is built from TRBV7-2 and TRBJ1-2; perhaps TRBD1 as D (5 bases). Germline V gene sequence: CDR1 SGHTA, CDR2 FQGNSA. This CDR3 region has 15 residues. V was clipped by 1 base and J by 5 bases, with 14 bases between them. CDR3 in amino acids: CASSLGLSGNYGYTF. The CDR3 DNA is TGTGCCAGCAGCTTAGGATTATCAGGGAATTATGGCTACACCTTC.

The chain recombines TRBV7-9 with TRBJ1-1; tentative D call: TRBD1 (5 bases). Germline V gives CDR1 SEHNR, CDR2 FQNEAQ (reference sequence). V lost 0 bases and J lost 8, with 10 bases in between. The CDR3 spans 13 residues. The CDR3 here is CASSLAGDVEAFF. The CDR3 DNA reads TGTGCCAGCAGCTTAGCGGGGGATGTCGAAGCTTTCTTT. Filled out from reference TRBV7-9 and TRBJ1-1, the complete variable domain reads DTGVSQNPRHKITKRGQNVTFRCDPISEHNRLYWYRQTLGQGPEFLTYFQNEAQLEKSRLLSDRFSAERPKGSFSTLEIQRTEQGDSAMYLCASSLAGDVEAFFGQGTRLTVV.

Here the CDR3 reads CASSKGHPSYEQYV. In DNA form, the CDR3 reads TGTGCCAGTAGTAAAGGACATCCCTCCTACGAGCAGTACGTC. The rearrangement uses TRBV19 and TRBJ2-7; a weak D match, TRBD1 (5 bases). V lost 4 bases and J 0 bases, leaving 10 bases between the germline ends. The CDR3 is made up of 14 amino acids. Per germline, CDR1 LNHDA and CDR2 SQIVND (reference sequence).

The chain joins TRBV6-6 to TRBJ2-7, with D tentatively TRBD1 (6 bases). Trimming left V 0 bases short and J 0 bases short, with 15 bases between. CDR1 is MNHNY and CDR2 is SVGAGI in the germline V gene (reference sequence). The CDR3 is made up of 17 amino acids. DNA of the CDR3: TGTGCCAGCAGTTACTCGATAGGTAGGGACAACTCCTACGAGCAGTACTTC. It is translated as CASSYSIGRDNSYEQYF.

V gene TRBV4-1 combines with J gene TRBJ1-2; D unclear. The germline V gene has CDR1 MGHRA and CDR2 YSYEKL. V lost 0 bases, J lost 2 bases, and 13 bases lay in between. CDR3 length equals 16 residues. The CDR3 nucleotides are TGCGCCAGCAGCCAAGATAACGCAGGACCCAACTATGGCTACACCTTC. Translation: CASSQDNAGPNYGYTF.

This clonotype showed up just a few times. The chain has TRBV6-2 or TRBV6-3 and TRBJ1-2; D may be TRBD1 (6 bases). Germline V gene sequence: CDR1 MNHEY, CDR2 SVGEGT. Trimming left V 8 bases short and J 3 bases short, with 16 bases between. CDR3 length: 14 residues. Written as DNA, the CDR3 is TGTGCCAGCGGTGACAGGATCTTTTACTATGGCTACACCTTC. It translates to CASGDRIFYYGYTF.

The sample holds many counts of this clonotype. This sequence joins TRBV7-8 and TRBJ2-1; perhaps D is TRBD1 or TRBD2 (6 bases each). The germline gives CDR1 SGHVS, CDR2 FQNEAQ. CDR3 length: 16 amino acids. Trimming shortened V by 1 base and J by 0 bases, and 10 bases separated the two germline ends. The CDR3 DNA follows: TGTGCCAGCAGCTTAGGGGGGGCGAGCTCCTACAATGAGCAGTTCTTC. This codes for CASSLGGASSYNEQFF.

This clonotype was found a few times. This chain connects TRBV7-9 to TRBJ2-7; D not resolved. The length of the CDR3 is 15 residues. V lost 5 bases and J lost 0, with 14 bases in between. CDR1 SEHNR and CDR2 FQNEAQ come from the germline V gene (reference sequence). CDR3 loop: CASSEPQTSSYEQYF. The DNA of the CDR3 is TGTGCCAGCAGCGAACCTCAGACGTCCTCCTACGAGCAGTACTTC.

This clonotype was counted a single time. V gene TRBV20-1 combines with J gene TRBJ1-2; no reliable D call. Germline CDR1 and CDR2: DFQATT and SNEGSKA (reference sequence). V gave up 6 bases and J gave up 6 bases, with 8 bases separating them. The CDR3 covers 10 residues. The CDR3 DNA sequence: TGCAGTGCCAAAGCTGATGGCTACACCTTC. This encodes CSAKADGYTF.

With respect to this clonotype: The germline gene is not matched at one end of the junction; a read error may be the cause. The chain couples TRBV4-1 to TRBJ2-3; perhaps D is TRBD1 or TRBD2 (5 bases each). The CDR3 runs 12 residues. Germline V gene data show CDR1 as MGHRA and CDR2 as YSYEKL. CDR3 region: CASSLMGDMQYF. The CDR3 DNA follows: TGCGCCAGCAGCCTCATGGGGGATATGCAGTATTTT.

This clonotype occurred once. This chain uses TRBV5-1 with TRBJ2-5; D not certain. Looked up from germline, CDR1 is SGHRS and CDR2 is YFSETQ. V lost 4 bases and J lost 5, with 9 bases in between. This CDR3 contains 12 residues. The CDR3 sequence is CASSPIGETQYF. CDR3 in DNA: TGCGCCAGCAGCCCTATAGGGGAGACCCAGTACTTC.

Ten or more counts support this clonotype. The V call is TRBV27, the J call TRBJ1-2; a possible D gene is TRBD1 (5 bases). Trimming took 5 bases from V and 0 from J, leaving 13 bases between them. CDR3 length: 15 residues. Germline CDR1 MNHEY, CDR2 SMNVEV (reference sequence). This CDR3 reads CASSEKTAANYGYTF. The CDR3 DNA reads TGTGCCAGCAGTGAAAAGACAGCTGCTAACTATGGCTACACCTTC.